These 21 T cell receptor beta chains came from one sample sequenced in a study of blood T cells in healthy people across ages. A second PCR, run for roughly 7 to 11 cycles, used a sample-barcoded 5' primer plus a J-beta primer mix. TCRdb re-called the 5' RACE reads with MiXCR, one entry per CDR3 protein. Here the sample spans around 1.5 million distinct CDR3 sequences, around 59% being singletons. Specimen: blood. The source of these receptors is a man aged 18 to 30 in good health.

This clonotype was recorded once. The chain is built from TRBV7-9 and TRBJ2-7; TRBD2 is a possible D gene (5 bases). Trimming took off 5 bases at V and 5 bases at J, with 19 bases between the two ends. The length of the CDR3 is 15 residues. Germline values: CDR1 SEHNR, CDR2 FQNEAQ (reference sequence). The DNA of the CDR3 is TGTGCCAGCAGCCTGCTTGAGAGACCGGGAAACGAGCAGTACTTC. Its translation is CASSLLERPGNEQYF.

This clonotype was seen only a few times. This chain connects TRBV4-3 to TRBJ2-3; TRBD1 aligns across 7 bases. V gave up 2 bases and J gave up 6 bases; unmatched junction bases: 11. Germline V gene sequence: CDR1 LGHNA, CDR2 YSLEER. This CDR3 has 16 residues. The CDR3 DNA reads TGCGCCAGCAGCCAAACGGACAGGAGCCTCGGTGATACGCAGTATTTT. It is translated as CASSQTDRSLGDTQYF.

The rearrangement links TRBV7-2 to TRBJ2-7, with 12 positions matching TRBD1. Trimming cost V 5 bases and J 6 bases; bases outside gene matches: 8. The germline V gene encodes CDR1 SGHTA and CDR2 FQGNSA. The CDR3 covers 15 residues. The CDR3: CASSPAGTGGSEQYF. CDR3 in DNA: TGTGCCAGCAGCCCCGCAGGGACAGGGGGCTCCGAGCAGTACTTC.

The chain employs TRBV5-1 and TRBJ1-4; D remains ambiguous. V lost 7 bases to trimming and J lost 6 bases, with 10 bases between them. CDR3 length: 12 residues. The germline V gene has CDR1 SGHRS and CDR2 YFSETQ. CDR3 in amino acids: CASHAFDEKLFF. The CDR3, as DNA: TGCGCCAGCCACGCCTTTGATGAAAAACTGTTTTTT.

This clonotype was seen many times. The chain uses TRBV12-3 or TRBV12-4 and TRBJ1-2, with TRBD1 as a possible D gene (6 bases). Trimming stripped 5 bases from V and 8 bases from J, with 18 bases between. CDR3 size: 14 residues. This CDR3 is CASSPGERGSGYTF. The CDR3 DNA is TGTGCCAGCAGTCCAGGAGAAAGGGGGAGCGGCTACACCTTC.

J is TRBJ1-5 and V is TRBV13; no clear D. V lost 0 bases, J lost 7 bases, and 13 bases lay in between. The CDR3 spans 15 residues. Per germline, CDR1 PRHDT and CDR2 FYEKMQ (reference sequence). The DNA for the CDR3 is TGTGCCAGCAGCTTAGGCCCGGACCCAGGCCAGCCCCAGCATTTT. It encodes CASSLGPDPGQPQHF.

The chain is built from TRBV20-1 and TRBJ2-4; 8 positions match TRBD1. Germline V CDR1 and CDR2: DFQATT, SNEGSKA (reference sequence). Trimming cost V 3 bases and J 6 bases; bases outside gene matches: 7. The CDR3 runs 14 residues. Here the CDR3 reads CSASTQGDANIQYF. The CDR3, as DNA: TGCAGTGCTAGTACACAGGGGGACGCAAACATTCAGTACTTC.

This clonotype appeared a few times. The V and J genes are TRBV11-2 and TRBJ2-1; 8 positions agree with TRBD2. The better agreement between TRBJ2-7 and the DNA end casts doubt on the J call. Germline V gene lookup returns CDR1 SGHAT and CDR2 FQNNGV. The CDR3 contains 15 residues. The DNA of the CDR3 is TGTGCCAGCAGTCCGGGGCGGGGGGAATACAATGAGCAGTACTTC. This encodes CASSPGRGEYNEQYF.

The V call is TRBV2, the J call TRBJ2-7; TRBD1 agrees at 8 bases. V shed 7 bases and J 2 bases; nucleotides not matched to a gene: 10. Per the germline V gene, CDR1 is SNHLY and CDR2 is FYNNEI. The CDR3 is 15 amino acids. Written as DNA, the CDR3 is TGTGCCAGCATTCTATCGGGGACAGGTACCTACGAGCAGTACTTC. Translated, it gives CASILSGTGTYEQYF.

The chain recombines TRBV5-1 with TRBJ2-3, with 10 positions matching TRBD2. Germline assignment: CDR1 SGHRS and CDR2 YFSETQ. CDR3 length equals 17 residues. V shed 1 base and J 3 bases; nucleotides not matched to a gene: 8. CDR3 residues: CASSLPSGGPDTDTQYF. CDR3 coding DNA: TGCGCCAGCAGCTTGCCTAGCGGGGGCCCAGATACAGATACGCAGTATTTT.

The rearrangement joins TRBV2 to TRBJ2-3; 13 positions agree with TRBD2. V lost 7 bases, J lost 1 base, and 11 bases stayed unmatched. CDR3 length: 18 amino acids. Germline lookup yields CDR1 SNHLY and CDR2 FYNNEI. The CDR3 reads CASKGLAGADTGTDTQYF. The CDR3 DNA reads TGTGCCAGCAAAGGACTAGCGGGGGCGGACACCGGCACAGATACGCAGTATTTT.

This chain joins TRBV4-2 and TRBJ2-5, with 14 bases fitting TRBD2. CDR1 and CDR2 (germline): LGHNA, YNFKEQ. V was clipped by 5 bases and J by 5 bases; unmatched bases: 10. This CDR3 has 17 residues. CDR3 region: CASSGGTSGRGRETQYF. In nucleotides, the CDR3 is TGTGCCAGCAGCGGAGGGACTAGCGGGAGAGGCAGGGAGACCCAGTACTTC.

This chain connects TRBV6-6 to TRBJ1-4; TRBD1 is a possible D gene (6 bases). V lost 7 bases to trimming and J lost 8 bases, with 14 bases between them. CDR3 length: 13 amino acids. Germline V gene sequence: CDR1 MNHNY, CDR2 SVGAGI (reference sequence). CDR3: CASNVQGREKLFF. The CDR3 DNA reads as TGTGCCAGCAATGTGCAGGGGAGGGAAAAACTGTTTTTT.

J is TRBJ2-7 and V is TRBV6-1; D is unclear. Deletions cut 6 bases from V and 6 bases from J, with 9 bases between. Germline V gives CDR1 MNHNS, CDR2 SASEGT. The CDR3 runs to 11 residues. The CDR3 loop is CASRASIEQYF. In DNA, the CDR3 is TGTGCCAGCAGAGCTTCTATCGAGCAGTACTTC.

This chain links TRBV28 with TRBJ1-6; D remains unclear. Trimming stripped 8 bases from V and 10 bases from J, with 21 bases between. CDR1 and CDR2 from the germline V gene are MDHEN and SYDVKM. The CDR3 extends over 15 amino acids. The CDR3 sequence: CASCPGVAGSSPLHF. CDR3 bases: TGTGCCAGCTGTCCCGGGGTTGCCGGATCGTCACCCCTCCACTTT.

The chain employs TRBV6-1 and TRBJ2-3; 8 bases align to TRBD2. CDR3 length: 17 amino acids. V was pared by 5 bases and J by 1 base, with 11 bases of the junction left unmatched. In germline, CDR1 is MNHNS, CDR2 SASEGT. The CDR3 is CASSPLRISGGTDTQYF. Here the CDR3 DNA reads TGTGCCAGCAGTCCACTTCGAATTAGCGGGGGCACAGATACGCAGTATTTT.

The chain recombines TRBV5-1 with TRBJ1-1; no clear D. CDR3 length equals 13 residues. Trimming removed 3 bases from V and 3 bases from J, with 9 bases in between. CDR1 and CDR2 (germline): SGHRS, YFSETQ. The CDR3 DNA sequence: TGCGCCAGCAGCTCCCCGCCCTACACTGAAGCTTTCTTT. It codes for CASSSPPYTEAFF.

The chain carries TRBV28 and TRBJ1-2; 7 positions match TRBD1. J was trimmed by 6 bases and V by 3 bases; bases with no gene match: 1. CDR3 length: 12 residues. The V gene's germline CDR1 is MDHEN and CDR2 SYDVKM. CDR3 nucleotide sequence: TGTGCCAGCAGTTTTAGGGGGCATGGCTACACCTTC. It encodes CASSFRGHGYTF.

As DNA, the CDR3 is TGTGCCAGCAGTCGATCCTCGAGAGCTAGCACAGATACGCAGTATTTT. As protein: CASSRSSRASTDTQYF. The J gene is TRBJ2-3, the V gene TRBV6-2 or TRBV6-3, with D hard to call. Looked up from germline, CDR1 is MNHEY and CDR2 is SVGEGT. The CDR3 has 16 amino acids. V was shortened by 5 bases and J by 0 bases, with 15 bases between the two germline ends.

The rearrangement joins TRBV5-1 to TRBJ2-3; 7 bases fit TRBD1. CDR1 and CDR2 (germline): SGHRS, YFSETQ. V was clipped by 2 bases and J by 6 bases; unmatched bases: 9. This CDR3 contains 15 residues. CDR3 nucleotide sequence: TGCGCCAGCAGCTTATTGACAGGGAGTGTGGATACGCAGTATTTT. It codes for CASSLLTGSVDTQYF. Variable domain in full (rest from reference TRBV5-1 and TRBJ2-3): KAGVTQTPRYLIKTRGQQVTLSCSPISGHRSVSWYQQTPGQGLQFLFEYFSETQRNKGNFPGRFSGRQFSNSRSEMNVSTLELGDSALYLCASSLLTGSVDTQYFGPGTRLTVL.

The rearrangement joins TRBV4-1 to TRBJ1-3; weak D call: TRBD1 (5 bases). The CDR3 totals 16 residues. With 3 bases removed from V and 0 bases from J, the gap between germline ends came to 12 bases. In germline, CDR1 is MGHRA, CDR2 YSYEKL. The CDR3 DNA reads TGCGCCAGCAGCCACGGGACGGTACACTCTGGAAACACCATATATTTT. The encoded protein is CASSHGTVHSGNTIYF.